This TCR beta chain was identified during a study of CD8 T cells in ankylosing spondylitis. Comments on this clonotype: Its antigen remains unknown.

TCRdb re-analysed the 5' RACE reads in MiXCR, keeping a single row per CDR3 protein. Of about 160,000 distinct CDR3 sequences in the sample, 9.8% were seen once. Looked up from germline, CDR1 is MNHEY and CDR2 is SVGAGI. This CDR3 contains 18 residues. Unmatched junction bases numbered 10, after V lost 0 bases and J lost 7 bases. Study-wide results and limits: The clones that were linked to disease were reported to be significantly enriched in matched synovial fluid samples from ankylosing spondylitis patients. Disease-associated clonotypes exhibited CD8+ identity and were relatively infrequent in peripheral blood.

Material for sequencing was blood, either unsorted or a sorted T cell fraction (not recorded which). The J gene is TRBJ2-1, the V gene TRBV6-5; 12 bases match TRBD1. This clonotype originated in a female donor with ankylosing spondylitis or in good health (not recorded which). CDR3 loop: CASSYSSGQGALLNEQFF. CDR3 sequence (DNA): TGTGCCAGCAGTTACTCCTCGGGACAGGGGGCTTTATTGAATGAGCAGTTCTTC.